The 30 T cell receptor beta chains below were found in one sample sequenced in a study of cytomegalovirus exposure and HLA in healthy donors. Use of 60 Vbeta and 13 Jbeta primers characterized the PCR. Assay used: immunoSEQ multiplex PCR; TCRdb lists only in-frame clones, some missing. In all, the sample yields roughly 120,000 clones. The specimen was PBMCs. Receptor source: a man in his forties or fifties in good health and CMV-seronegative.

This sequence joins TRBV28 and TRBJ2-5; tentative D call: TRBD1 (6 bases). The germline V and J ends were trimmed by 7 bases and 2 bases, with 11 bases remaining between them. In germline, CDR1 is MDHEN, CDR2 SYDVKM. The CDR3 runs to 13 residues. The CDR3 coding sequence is TGTGCCAGCAACGACAGGTCACAAGAGACCCAGTACTTC. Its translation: CASNDRSQETQYF.

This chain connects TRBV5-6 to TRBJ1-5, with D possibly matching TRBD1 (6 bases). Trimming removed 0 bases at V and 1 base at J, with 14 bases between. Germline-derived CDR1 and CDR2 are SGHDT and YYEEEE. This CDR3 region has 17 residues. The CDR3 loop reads CASSLDRAIKSNQPQHF. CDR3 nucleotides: TGTGCCAGCAGCTTGGACAGGGCCATTAAGAGCAATCAGCCCCAGCATTTT.

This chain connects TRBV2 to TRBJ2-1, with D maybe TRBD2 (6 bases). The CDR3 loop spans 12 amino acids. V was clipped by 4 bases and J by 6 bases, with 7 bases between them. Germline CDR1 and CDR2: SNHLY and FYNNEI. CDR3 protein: CASSVSGNEQFF. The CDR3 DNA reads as TGTGCCAGCAGTGTTAGCGGCAATGAGCAGTTCTTC.

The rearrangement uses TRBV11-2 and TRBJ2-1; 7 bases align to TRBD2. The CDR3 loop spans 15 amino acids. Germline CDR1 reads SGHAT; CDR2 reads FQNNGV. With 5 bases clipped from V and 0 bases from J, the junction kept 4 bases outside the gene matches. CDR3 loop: CASSTRTSSYNEQFF. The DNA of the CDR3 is TGTGCCAGCAGCACACGGACTAGCTCCTACAATGAGCAGTTCTTC. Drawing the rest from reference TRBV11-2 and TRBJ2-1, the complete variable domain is EAGVAQSPRYKIIEKRQSVAFWCNPISGHATLYWYQQILGQGPKLLIQFQNNGVVDDSQLPKDRFSAERLKGVDSTLKIQPAKLEDSAVYLCASSTRTSSYNEQFFGPGTRLTVL.

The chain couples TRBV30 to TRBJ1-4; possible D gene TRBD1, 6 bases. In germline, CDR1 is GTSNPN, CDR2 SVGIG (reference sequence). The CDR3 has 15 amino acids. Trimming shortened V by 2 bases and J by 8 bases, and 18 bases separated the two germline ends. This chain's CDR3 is CAWSPDSAQGEKLFF. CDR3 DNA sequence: TGTGCCTGGAGTCCGGACAGCGCTCAAGGAGAAAAACTGTTTTTT.

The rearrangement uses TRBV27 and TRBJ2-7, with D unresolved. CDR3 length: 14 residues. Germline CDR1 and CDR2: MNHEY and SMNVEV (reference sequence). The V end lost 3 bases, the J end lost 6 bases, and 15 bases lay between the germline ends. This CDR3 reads CASSFGQPVGEQYF. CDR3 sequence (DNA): TGTGCCAGCAGTTTTGGGCAGCCGGTGGGCGAGCAGTACTTC.

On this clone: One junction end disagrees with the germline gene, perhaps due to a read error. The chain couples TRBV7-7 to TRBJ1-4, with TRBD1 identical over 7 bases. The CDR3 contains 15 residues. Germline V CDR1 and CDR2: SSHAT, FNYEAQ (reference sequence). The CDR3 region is CASSPTGAPGEKLFF. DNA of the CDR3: TGTGCTAGCAGCCCTACAGGGGCCCCTGGGGAAAAACTGTTTTTT.

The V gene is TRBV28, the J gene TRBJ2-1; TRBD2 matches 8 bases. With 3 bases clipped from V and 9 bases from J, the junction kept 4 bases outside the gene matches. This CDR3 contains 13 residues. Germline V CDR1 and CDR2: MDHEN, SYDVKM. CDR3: CASSFLAGVEQFF. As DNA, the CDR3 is TGTGCCAGCAGTTTCCTAGCGGGCGTTGAGCAGTTCTTC.

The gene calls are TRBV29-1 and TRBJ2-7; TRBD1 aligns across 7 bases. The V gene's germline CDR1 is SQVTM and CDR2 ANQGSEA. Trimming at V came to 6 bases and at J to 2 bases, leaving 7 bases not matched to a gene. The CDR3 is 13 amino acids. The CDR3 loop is CSVRGPGPYEQYF. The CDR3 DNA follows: TGCAGCGTGAGGGGGCCAGGGCCCTACGAGCAGTACTTC.

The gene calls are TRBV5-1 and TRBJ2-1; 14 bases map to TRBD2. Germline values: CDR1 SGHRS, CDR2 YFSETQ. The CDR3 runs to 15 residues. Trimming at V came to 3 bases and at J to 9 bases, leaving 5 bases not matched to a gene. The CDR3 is CASSSGLAGVREQFF. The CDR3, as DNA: TGCGCCAGCAGCTCGGGACTAGCGGGAGTTCGTGAGCAGTTCTTC.

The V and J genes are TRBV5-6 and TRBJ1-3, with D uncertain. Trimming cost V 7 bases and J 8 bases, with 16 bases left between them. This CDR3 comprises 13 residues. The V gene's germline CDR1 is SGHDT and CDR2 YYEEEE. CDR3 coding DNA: TGTGCCAGCCGGAGGGTAGGAGTCGACACCATATATTTT. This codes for CASRRVGVDTIYF.

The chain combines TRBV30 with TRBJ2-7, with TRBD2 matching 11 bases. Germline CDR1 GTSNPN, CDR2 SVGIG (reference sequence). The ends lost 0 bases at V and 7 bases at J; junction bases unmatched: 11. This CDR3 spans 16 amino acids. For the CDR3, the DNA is TGTGCCTGGAGTGTCCCCCTCAGTAGCGGGAGGGTTGAGCAGTACTTC. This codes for CAWSVPLSSGRVEQYF.

As DNA, the CDR3 is TGTGCCAGCAGCTCTAGTGAGTCCTACGAGCAGTACTTC. It translates to CASSSSESYEQYF. The chain uses TRBV11-2 and TRBJ2-7; D unresolved. The CDR3 runs to 13 residues. V gave up 4 bases and J gave up 1 base, with 8 bases separating them. In germline, CDR1 is SGHAT, CDR2 FQNNGV.

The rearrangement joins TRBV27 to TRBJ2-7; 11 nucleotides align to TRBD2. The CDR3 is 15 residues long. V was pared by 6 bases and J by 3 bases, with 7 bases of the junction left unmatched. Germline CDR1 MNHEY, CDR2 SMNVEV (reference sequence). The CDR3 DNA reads TGTGCCAGCAGCATCGCTAGCGGGAGGTACTACGAGCAGTACTTC. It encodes CASSIASGRYYEQYF.

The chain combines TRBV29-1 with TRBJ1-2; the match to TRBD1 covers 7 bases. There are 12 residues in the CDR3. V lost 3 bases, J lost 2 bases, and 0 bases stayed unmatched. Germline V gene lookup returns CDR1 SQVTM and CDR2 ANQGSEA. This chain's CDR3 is CSVEGQNYGYTF. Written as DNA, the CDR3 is TGCAGCGTTGAGGGACAGAACTATGGCTACACCTTC.

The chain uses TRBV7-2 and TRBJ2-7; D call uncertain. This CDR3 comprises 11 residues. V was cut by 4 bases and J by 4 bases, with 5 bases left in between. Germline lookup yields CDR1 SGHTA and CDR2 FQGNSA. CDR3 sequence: CASSSLYEQYF. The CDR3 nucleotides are TGTGCCAGCAGCTCCTTGTACGAGCAGTACTTC.

The CDR3 DNA reads as TGTGCCAGCAGCGTAGGAAAGGGGGAGACCCAGTACTTC. Protein sequence: CASSVGKGETQYF. The chain couples TRBV9 to TRBJ2-5, with D tentatively TRBD1 (5 bases). This CDR3 is 13 amino acids long. Germline CDR1 is SGDLS and CDR2 is YYNGEE. With 0 bases removed from V and 5 bases from J, the gap between germline ends came to 8 bases.

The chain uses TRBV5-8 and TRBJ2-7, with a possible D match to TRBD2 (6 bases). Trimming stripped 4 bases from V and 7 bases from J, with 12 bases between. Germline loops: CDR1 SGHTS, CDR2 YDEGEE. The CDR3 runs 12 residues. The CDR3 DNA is TGTGCCAGCAGCCAAAGGCGGGGTGAGCAGTACTTC. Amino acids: CASSQRRGEQYF.

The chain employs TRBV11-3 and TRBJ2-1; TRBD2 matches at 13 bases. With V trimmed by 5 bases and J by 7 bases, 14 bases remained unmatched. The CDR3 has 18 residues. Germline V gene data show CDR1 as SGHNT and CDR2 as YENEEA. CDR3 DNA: TGTGCCAGCAGCCTCGGACTAGCGGGAGCACGAGAAAGGAATGAGCAGTTCTTC. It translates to CASSLGLAGARERNEQFF.

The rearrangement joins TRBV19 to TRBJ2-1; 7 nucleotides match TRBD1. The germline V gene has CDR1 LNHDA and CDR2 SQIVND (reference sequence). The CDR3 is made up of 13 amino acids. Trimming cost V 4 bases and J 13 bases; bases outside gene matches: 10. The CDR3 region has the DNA TGTGCCAGTAGTACCCAACAGGGGTTCTCTCAGTTCTTC. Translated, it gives CASSTQQGFSQFF.

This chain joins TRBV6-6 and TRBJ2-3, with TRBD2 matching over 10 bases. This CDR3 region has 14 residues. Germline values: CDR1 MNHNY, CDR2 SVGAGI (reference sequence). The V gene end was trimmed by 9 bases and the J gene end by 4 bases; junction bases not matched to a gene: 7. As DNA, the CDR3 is TGTGCCAGTACCAGCGGGAGGGCCGCAGATACGCAGTATTTT. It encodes CASTSGRAADTQYF.

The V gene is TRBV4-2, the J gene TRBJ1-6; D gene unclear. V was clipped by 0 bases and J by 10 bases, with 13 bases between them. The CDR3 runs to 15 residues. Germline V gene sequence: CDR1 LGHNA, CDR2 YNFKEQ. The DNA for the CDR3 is TGTGCCAGCAGCCAAGATCGGGTTCGAGGATCACCCCTCCACTTT. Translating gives CASSQDRVRGSPLHF.

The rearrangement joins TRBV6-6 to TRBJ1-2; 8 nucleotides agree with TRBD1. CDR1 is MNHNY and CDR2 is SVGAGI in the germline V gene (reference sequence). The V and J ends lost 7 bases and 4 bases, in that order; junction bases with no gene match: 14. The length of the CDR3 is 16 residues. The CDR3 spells CASTLFDRGPSYGYTF. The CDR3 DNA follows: TGTGCCAGCACCCTATTCGACAGGGGCCCTAGCTATGGCTACACCTTC.

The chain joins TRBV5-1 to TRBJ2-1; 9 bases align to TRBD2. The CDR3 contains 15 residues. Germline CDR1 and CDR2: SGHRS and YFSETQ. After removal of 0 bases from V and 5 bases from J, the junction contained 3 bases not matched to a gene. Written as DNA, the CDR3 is TGCGCCAGCAGCTTGGGCCTAGCGGGGCACAATGAGCAGTTCTTC. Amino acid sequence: CASSLGLAGHNEQFF.

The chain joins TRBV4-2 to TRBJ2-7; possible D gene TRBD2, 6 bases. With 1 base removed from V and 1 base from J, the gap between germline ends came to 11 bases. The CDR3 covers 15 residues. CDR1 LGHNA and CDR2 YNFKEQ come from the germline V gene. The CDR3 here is CASSQAGEQSYEQYF. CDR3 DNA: TGTGCCAGCAGCCAAGCGGGGGAACAGTCCTACGAGCAGTACTTC.

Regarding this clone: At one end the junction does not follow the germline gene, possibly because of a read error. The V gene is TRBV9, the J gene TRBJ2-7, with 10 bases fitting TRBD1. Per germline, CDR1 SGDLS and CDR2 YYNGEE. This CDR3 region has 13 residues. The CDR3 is CASSVDGQGETRF. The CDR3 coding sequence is TGTGCCAGCAGCGTAGACGGACAGGGGGAGACACGATTC.

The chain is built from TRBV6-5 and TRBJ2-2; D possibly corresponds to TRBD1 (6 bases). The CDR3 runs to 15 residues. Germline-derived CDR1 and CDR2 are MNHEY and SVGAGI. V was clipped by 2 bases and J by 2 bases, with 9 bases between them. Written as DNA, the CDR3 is TGTGCCAGCAGTTACGGACAGATTAACACCGGGGAGCTGTTTTTT. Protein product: CASSYGQINTGELFF.

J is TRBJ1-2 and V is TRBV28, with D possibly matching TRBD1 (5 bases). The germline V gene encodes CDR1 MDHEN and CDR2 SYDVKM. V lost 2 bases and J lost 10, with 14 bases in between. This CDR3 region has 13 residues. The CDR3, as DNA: TGTGCCAGCAGTTTAGGAGGGGTGAGTGTCTACACCTTC. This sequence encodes CASSLGGVSVYTF.

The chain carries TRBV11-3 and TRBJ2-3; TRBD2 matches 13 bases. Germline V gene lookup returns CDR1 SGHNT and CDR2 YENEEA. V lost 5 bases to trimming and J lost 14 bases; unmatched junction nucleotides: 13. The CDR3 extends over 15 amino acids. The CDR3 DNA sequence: TGTGCCAGCAGCCCCAAATCCGGGACTAGCGGGGCTCGGTATTTT. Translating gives CASSPKSGTSGARYF.

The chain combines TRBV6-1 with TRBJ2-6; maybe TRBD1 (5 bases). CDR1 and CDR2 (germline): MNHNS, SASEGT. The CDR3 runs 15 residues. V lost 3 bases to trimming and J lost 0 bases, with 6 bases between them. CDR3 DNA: TGTGCCAGCAGTGAGGACAACTCTGGGGCCAACGTCCTGACTTTC. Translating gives CASSEDNSGANVLTF.